The source of this T cell receptor beta chain is a study of regulatory T cells in long-lasting Graves disease. Regarding the study as a whole: Favored gene segments in persistent disease were TRBV28, TRBJ1-2 and TRBJ2-5.

Germline V lookup: CDR1 SEHNR, CDR2 FQNEAQ (reference sequence). Trimming removed 3 bases from V and 3 bases from J; junction bases left unmatched: 13. CDR3 length: 18 residues. Time point of the sample: persistent/refractory GD, antithyroid drugs over 5 years with positive TRAb. From RNA extracted from PBMCs, the TCR library was made. The authors built TCR beta libraries using iRepertoire HTBI primers and Arm-PCR of CDR3 regions. TCRdb ran MiXCR on the multiplex PCR reads and lists one entry per CDR3 protein. The sample has hundreds of thousands of distinct CDR3 sequences, less than 25% seen once. This clonotype was detected ten times or more. The antigen is unknown.

V and J are TRBV7-9 and TRBJ1-2, with 10 bases matching TRBD1. Material: peripheral blood mononuclear cells (PBMCs), obtained when the disease was refractory, from a patient treated with antithyroid drugs. This clonotype originated in a female donor with Graves disease. CDR3 in amino acids: CASSFEAGTGDQDYGYTF. The CDR3, as DNA: TGTGCCAGCAGCTTTGAGGCCGGGACAGGGGATCAGGACTATGGCTACACCTTC.